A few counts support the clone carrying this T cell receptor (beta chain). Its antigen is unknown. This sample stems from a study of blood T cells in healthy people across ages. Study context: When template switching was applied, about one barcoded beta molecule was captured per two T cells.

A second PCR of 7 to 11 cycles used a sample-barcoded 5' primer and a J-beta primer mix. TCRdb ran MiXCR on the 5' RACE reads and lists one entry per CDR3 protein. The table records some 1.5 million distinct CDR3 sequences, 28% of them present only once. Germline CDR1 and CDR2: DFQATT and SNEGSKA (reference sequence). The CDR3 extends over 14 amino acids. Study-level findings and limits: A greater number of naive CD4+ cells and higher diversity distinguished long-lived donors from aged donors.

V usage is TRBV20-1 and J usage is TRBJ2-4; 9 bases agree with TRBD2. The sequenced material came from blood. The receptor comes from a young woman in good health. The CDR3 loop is CSVEAGGFYNEQYF. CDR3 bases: TGCAGCGTGGAGGCGGGGGGGTTCTACAATGAGCAGTACTTC.